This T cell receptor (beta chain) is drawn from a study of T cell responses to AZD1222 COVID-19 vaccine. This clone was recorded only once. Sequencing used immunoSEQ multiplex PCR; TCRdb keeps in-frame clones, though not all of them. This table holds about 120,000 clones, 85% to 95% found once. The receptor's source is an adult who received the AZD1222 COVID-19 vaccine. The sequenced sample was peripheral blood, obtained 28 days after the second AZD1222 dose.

The CDR3 DNA follows: TGCAGTGCTAGAGGAGCCTCTCCCCAGTTCTTC. This codes for CSARGASPQFF. V usage is TRBV20-1 and J usage is TRBJ2-1; D is ambiguous. Germline loops: CDR1 DFQATT, CDR2 SNEGSKA (reference sequence). This CDR3 contains 11 residues. V was clipped by 1 base and J by 13 bases, with 11 bases between them.